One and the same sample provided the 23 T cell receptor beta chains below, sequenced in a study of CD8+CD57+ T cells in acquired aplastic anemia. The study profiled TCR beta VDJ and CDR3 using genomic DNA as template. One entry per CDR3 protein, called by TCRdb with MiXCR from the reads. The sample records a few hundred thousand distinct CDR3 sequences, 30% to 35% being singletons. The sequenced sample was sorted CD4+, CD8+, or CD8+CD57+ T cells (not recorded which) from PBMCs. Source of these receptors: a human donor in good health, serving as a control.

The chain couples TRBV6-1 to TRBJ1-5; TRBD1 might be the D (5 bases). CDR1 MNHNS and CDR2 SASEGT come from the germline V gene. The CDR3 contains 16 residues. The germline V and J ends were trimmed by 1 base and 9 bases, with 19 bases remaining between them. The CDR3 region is CASSEGSQGPFGPQHF. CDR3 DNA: TGTGCCAGCAGTGAAGGGTCCCAGGGTCCTTTTGGGCCCCAGCATTTT.

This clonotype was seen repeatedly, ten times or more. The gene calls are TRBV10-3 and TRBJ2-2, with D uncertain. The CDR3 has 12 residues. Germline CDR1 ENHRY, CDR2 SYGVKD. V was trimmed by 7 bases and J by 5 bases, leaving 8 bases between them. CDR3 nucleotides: TGTGCCATCAACTGGGGAACCGGGGAGCTGTTTTTT. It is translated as CAINWGTGELFF.

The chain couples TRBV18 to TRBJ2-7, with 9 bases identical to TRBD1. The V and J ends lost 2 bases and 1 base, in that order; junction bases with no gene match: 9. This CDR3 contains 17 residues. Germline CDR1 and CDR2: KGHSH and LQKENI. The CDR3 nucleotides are TGTGCCAGCTCACCAGGGACAGGGACATCCTTTTCCTACGAGCAGTACTTC. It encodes CASSPGTGTSFSYEQYF.

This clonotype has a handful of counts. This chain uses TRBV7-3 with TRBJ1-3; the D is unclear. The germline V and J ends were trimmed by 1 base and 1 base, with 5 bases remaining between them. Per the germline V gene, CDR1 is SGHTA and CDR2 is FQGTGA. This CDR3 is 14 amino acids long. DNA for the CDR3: TGTGCCAGCAGCTTAAAGGGTTCTGGAAACACCATATATTTT. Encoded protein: CASSLKGSGNTIYF.

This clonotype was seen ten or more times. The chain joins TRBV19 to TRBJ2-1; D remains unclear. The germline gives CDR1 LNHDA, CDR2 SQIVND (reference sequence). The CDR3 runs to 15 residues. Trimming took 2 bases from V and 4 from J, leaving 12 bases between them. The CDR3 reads CASSIPGLTYNEQFF. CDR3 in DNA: TGTGCCAGTAGTATACCAGGTCTTACATACAATGAGCAGTTCTTC.

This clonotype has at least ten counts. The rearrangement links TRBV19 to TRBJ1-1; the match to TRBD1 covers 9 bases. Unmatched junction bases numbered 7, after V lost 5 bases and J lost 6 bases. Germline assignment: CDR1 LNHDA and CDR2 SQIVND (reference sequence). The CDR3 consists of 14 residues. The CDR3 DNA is TGTGCCAGTAGTTCTCGACAGGGGGACGCTGAAGCTTTCTTT. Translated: CASSSRQGDAEAFF.

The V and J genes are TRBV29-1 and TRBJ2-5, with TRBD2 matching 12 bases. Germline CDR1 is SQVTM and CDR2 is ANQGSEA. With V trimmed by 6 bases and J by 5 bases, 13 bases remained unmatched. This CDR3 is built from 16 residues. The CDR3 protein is CSVAPRLAGALETQYF. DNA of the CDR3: TGCAGCGTGGCACCTAGACTAGCGGGGGCTTTGGAGACCCAGTACTTC.

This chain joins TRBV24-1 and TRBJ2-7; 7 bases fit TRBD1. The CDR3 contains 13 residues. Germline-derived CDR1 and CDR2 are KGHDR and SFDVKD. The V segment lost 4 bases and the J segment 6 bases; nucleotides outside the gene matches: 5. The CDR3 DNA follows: TGTGCCACCAGTGACTCGGGACAGCTCGAGCAGTACTTC. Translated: CATSDSGQLEQYF.

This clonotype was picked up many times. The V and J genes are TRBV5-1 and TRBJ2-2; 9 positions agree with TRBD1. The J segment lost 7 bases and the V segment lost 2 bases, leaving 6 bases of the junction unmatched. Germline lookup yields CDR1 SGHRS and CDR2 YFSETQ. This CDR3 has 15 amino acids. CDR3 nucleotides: TGCGCCAGCAGCTTCGGGGACAGGGACGGCGGGGAGCTGTTTTTT. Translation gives CASSFGDRDGGELFF.

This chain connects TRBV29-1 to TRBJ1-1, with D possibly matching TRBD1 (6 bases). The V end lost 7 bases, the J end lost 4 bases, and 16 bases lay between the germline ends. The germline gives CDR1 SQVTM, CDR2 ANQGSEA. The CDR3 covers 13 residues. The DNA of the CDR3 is TGCAGCGCGCGGACAGTGGCGGGCACTGAAGCTTTCTTT. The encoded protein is CSARTVAGTEAFF.

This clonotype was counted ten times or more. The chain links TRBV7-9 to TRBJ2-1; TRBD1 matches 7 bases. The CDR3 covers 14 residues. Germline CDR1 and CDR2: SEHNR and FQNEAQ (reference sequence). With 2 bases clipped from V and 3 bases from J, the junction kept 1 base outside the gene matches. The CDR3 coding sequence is TGTGCCAGCAGCTTAAGACAGGGCTACAATGAGCAGTTCTTC. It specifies CASSLRQGYNEQFF.

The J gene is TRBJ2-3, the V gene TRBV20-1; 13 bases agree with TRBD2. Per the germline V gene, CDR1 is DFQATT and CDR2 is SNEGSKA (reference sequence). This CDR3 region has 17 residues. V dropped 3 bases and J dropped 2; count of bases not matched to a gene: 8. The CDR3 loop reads CSARTSGGPPYTDTQYF. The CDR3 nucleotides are TGCAGTGCTAGGACTAGCGGGGGGCCCCCGTACACAGATACGCAGTATTTT.

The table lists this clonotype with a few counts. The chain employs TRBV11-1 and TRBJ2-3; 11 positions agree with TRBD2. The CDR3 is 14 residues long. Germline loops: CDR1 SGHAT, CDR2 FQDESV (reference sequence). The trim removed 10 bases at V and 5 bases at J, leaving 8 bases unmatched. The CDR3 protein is CAINSGGAGDTQYF. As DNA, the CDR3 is TGTGCCATCAATAGCGGGGGGGCTGGAGATACGCAGTATTTT.

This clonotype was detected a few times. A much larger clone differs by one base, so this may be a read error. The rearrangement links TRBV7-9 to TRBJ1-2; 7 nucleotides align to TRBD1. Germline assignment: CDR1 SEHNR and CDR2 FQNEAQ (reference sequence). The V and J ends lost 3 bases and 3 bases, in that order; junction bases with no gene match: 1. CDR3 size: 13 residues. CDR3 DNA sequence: TGTGCCAGCAGCTTGACAGGGTACTATGGCTACACCTTC. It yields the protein CASSLTGYYGYTF.

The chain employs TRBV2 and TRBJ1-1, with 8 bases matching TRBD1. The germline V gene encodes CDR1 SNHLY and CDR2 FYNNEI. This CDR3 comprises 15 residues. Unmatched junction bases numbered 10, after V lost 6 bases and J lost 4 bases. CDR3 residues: CASSTGQVYGTEAFF. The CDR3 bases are TGTGCCAGCAGCACGGGACAGGTTTACGGCACTGAAGCTTTCTTT.

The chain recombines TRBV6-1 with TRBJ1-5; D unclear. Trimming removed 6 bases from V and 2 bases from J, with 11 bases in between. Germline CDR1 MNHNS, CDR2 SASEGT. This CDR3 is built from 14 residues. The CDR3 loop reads CASRQTWGNQPQHF. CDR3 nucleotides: TGTGCCAGCAGACAGACCTGGGGCAATCAGCCCCAGCATTTT.

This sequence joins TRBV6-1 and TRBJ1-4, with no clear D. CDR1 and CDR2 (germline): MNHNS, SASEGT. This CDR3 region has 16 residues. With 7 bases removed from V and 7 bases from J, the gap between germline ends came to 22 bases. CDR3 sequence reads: CASKRVNLGGGEKLFF. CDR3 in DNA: TGTGCCAGCAAAAGGGTTAATTTAGGCGGAGGTGAAAAACTGTTTTTT.

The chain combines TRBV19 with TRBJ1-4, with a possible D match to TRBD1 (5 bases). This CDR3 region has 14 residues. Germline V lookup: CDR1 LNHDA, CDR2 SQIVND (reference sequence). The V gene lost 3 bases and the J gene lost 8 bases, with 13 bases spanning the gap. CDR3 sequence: CASSIRQGGEKLFF. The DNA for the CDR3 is TGTGCCAGTAGTATTCGGCAGGGTGGGGAAAAACTGTTTTTT.

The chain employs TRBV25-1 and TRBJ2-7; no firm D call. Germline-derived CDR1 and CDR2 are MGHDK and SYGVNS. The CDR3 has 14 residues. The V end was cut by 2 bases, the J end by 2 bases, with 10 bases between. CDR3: CASSESYVPYEQYF. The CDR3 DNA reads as TGTGCCAGCAGTGAAAGTTACGTACCCTACGAGCAGTACTTC.

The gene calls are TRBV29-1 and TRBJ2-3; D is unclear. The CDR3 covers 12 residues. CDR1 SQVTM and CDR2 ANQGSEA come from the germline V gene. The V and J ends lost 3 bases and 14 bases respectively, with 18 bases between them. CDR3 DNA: TGCAGCGTTGACGACACCATACTACCCCGGTATTTT. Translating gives CSVDDTILPRYF.

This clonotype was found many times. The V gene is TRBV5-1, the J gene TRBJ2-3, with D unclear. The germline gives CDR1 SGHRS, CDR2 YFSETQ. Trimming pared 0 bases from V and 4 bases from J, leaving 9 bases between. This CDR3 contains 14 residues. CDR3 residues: CASSLVPAPDTQYF. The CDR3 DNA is TGCGCCAGCAGCTTGGTGCCCGCCCCAGATACGCAGTATTTT.

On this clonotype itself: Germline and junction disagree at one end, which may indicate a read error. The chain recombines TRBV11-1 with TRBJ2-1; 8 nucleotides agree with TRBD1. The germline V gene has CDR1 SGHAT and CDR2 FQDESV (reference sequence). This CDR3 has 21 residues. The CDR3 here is CASSLVYMRDRSIGSCNEQFF. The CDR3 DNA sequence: TGTGCCAGCAGCTTAGTATATATGAGGGACAGGTCGATCGGCTCCTGCAATGAGCAGTTCTTC.

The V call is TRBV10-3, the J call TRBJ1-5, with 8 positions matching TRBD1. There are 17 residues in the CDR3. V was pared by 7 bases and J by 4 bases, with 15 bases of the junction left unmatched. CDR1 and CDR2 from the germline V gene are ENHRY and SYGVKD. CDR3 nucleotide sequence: TGTGCCATCAATGGGTGGACAGGGCTAATAGCAAATCAGCCCCAGCATTTT. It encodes CAINGWTGLIANQPQHF.